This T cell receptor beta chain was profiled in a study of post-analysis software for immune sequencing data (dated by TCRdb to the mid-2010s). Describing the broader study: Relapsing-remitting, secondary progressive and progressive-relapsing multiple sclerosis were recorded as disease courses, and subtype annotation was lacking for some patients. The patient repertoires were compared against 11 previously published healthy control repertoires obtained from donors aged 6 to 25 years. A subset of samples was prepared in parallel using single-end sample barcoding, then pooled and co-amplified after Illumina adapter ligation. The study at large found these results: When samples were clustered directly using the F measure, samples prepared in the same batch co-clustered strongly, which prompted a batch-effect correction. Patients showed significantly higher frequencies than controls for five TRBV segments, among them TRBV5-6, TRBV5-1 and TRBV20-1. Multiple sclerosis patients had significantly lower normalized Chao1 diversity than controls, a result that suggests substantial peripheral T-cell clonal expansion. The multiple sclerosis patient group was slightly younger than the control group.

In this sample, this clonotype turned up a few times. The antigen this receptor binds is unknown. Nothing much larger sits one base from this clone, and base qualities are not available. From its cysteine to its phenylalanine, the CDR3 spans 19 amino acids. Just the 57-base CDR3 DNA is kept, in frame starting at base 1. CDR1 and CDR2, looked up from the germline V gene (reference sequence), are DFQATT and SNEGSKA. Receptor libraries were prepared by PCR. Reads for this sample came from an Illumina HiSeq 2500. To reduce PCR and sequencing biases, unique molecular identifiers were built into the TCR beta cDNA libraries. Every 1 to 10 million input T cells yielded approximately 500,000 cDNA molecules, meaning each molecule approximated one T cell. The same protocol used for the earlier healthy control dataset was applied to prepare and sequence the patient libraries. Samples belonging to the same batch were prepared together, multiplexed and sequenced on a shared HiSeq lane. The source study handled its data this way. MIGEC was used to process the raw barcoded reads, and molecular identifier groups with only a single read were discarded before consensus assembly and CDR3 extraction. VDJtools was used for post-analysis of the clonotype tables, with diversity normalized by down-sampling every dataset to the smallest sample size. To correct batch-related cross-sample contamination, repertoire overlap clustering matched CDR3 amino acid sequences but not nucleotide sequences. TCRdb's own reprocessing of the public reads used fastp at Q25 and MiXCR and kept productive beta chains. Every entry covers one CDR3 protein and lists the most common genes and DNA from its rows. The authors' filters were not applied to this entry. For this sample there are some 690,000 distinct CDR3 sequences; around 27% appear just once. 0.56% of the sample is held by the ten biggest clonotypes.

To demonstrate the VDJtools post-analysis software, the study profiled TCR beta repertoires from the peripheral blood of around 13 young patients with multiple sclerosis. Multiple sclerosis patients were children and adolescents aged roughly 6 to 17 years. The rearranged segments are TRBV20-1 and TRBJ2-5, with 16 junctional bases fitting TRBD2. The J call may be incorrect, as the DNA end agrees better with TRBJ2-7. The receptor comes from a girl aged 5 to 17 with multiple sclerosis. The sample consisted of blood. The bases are TGCAGTGCTAGAGAACCGGGACTAGCGGGAGGGCCGGGGTTCAACGAGCAGTACTTC. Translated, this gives CSAREPGLAGGPGFNEQYF.